This TCR beta chain was profiled in a study of T cell repertoires in cytomegalovirus infection. For the study at large: Public TCR beta signatures provided an indication of both CMV infection and a matching HLA type. Study observations and caveats: CMV carriers having the relevant HLA were flagged by cumulative public TCR beta family frequency. What dominated the ex vivo response were HLA-C-restricted CMV-specific TCR beta clonotypes.

A single record per CDR3 protein comes from TCRdb applying MiXCR to the reads. The table lists 200,000 or so distinct CDR3 sequences, approximately 28% of them singletons. This clonotype was seen at least ten times. What it recognizes is unknown. Germline is not matched at one junction end, which may reflect a read error. The sequenced sample was PBMCs. This receptor was taken from a human donor in good health (CMV status not recorded). Some clones in this sample may be carry-over from other donors' samples.

The CDR3 nucleotides are TGTGCCAGCAGTTTAGGGACAGGGAATCAGCCCCAGCATTTT. Amino acid sequence: CASSLGTGNQPQHF. The rearrangement joins TRBV7-9 to TRBJ1-5; 9 nucleotides agree with TRBD1. The CDR3 has 14 amino acids. Germline CDR1 SEHNR, CDR2 FQNEAQ (reference sequence).